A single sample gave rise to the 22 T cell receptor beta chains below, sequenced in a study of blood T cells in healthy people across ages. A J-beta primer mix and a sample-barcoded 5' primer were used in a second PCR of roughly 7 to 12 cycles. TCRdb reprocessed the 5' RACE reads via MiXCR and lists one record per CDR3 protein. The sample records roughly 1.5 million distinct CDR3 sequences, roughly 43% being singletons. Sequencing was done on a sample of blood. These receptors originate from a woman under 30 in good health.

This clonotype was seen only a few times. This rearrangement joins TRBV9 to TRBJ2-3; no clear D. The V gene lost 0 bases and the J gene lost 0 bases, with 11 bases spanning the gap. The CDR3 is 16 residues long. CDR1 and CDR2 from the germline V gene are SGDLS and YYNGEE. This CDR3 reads CASSVEGAYSTDTQYF. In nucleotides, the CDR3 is TGTGCCAGCAGCGTAGAGGGTGCTTATAGCACAGATACGCAGTATTTT.

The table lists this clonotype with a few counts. For the CDR3, the DNA is TGTGCCAGCAGCTTATATGAAAAACTGTTTTTT. This sequence encodes CASSLYEKLFF. The chain joins TRBV7-9 to TRBJ1-4, with unresolved D. The V end was cut by 2 bases, the J end by 6 bases, with 1 base between. CDR1 is SEHNR, CDR2 FQNEAQ, per germline (reference sequence). This CDR3 has 11 amino acids. The whole variable domain, remainder taken from reference TRBV7-9 and TRBJ1-4, is DTGVSQNPRHKITKRGQNVTFRCDPISEHNRLYWYRQTLGQGPEFLTYFQNEAQLEKSRLLSDRFSAERPKGSFSTLEIQRTEQGDSAMYLCASSLYEKLFFGSGTQLSVL.

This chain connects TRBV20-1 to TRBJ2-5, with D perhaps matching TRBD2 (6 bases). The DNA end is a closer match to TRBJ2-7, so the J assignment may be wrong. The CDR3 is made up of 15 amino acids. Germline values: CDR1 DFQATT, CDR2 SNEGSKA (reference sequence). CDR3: CSARTPGSSSYEQYF. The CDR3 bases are TGCAGTGCTAGGACCCCCGGGAGTAGCTCCTACGAGCAGTACTTC.

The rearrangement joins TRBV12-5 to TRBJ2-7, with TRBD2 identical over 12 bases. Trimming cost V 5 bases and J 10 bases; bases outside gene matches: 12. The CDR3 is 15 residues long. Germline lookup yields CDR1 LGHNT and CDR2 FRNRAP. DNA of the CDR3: TGTGCTAGTGGTCAAAAGTGGACTAGCGGGGTGTCCCAGTACTTC. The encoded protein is CASGQKWTSGVSQYF.

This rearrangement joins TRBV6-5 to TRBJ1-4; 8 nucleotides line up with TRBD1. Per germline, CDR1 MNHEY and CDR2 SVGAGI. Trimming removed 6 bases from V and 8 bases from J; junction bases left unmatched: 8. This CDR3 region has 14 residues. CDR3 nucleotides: TGTGCCAGCAGACCCGACAGGGGCGGCGAAAAACTGTTTTTT. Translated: CASRPDRGGEKLFF.

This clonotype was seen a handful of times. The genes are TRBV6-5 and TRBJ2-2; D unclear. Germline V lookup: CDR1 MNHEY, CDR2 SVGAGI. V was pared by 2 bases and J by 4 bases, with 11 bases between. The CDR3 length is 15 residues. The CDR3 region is CASSYDPLGTGELFF. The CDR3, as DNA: TGTGCCAGCAGTTACGACCCCTTGGGCACCGGGGAGCTGTTTTTT.

CDR3 sequence: CASSLVPWGNQPQHF. The CDR3 nucleotides are TGTGCCAGCAGCTTGGTTCCTTGGGGCAATCAGCCCCAGCATTTT. V usage is TRBV5-5 and J usage is TRBJ1-5; D remains ambiguous. Germline V gene data show CDR1 as SGHKS and CDR2 as YYEKEE (reference sequence). V was trimmed by 0 bases and J by 2 bases, leaving 9 bases between them. This CDR3 is 15 amino acids long. Complete variable domain (other parts from reference TRBV5-5 and TRBJ1-5): DAGVTQSPTHLIKTRGQQVTLRCSPISGHKSVSWYQQVLGQGPQFIFQYYEKEERGRGNFPDRFSARQFPNYSSELNVNALLLGDSALYLCASSLVPWGNQPQHFGDGTRLSIL.

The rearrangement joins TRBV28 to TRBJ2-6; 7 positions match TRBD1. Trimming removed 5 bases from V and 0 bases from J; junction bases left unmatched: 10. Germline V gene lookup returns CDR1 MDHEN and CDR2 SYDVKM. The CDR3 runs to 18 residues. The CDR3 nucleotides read TGTGCCAGCAGTCCACAGGGGCCATACAACTCTGGGGCCAACGTCCTGACTTTC. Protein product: CASSPQGPYNSGANVLTF.

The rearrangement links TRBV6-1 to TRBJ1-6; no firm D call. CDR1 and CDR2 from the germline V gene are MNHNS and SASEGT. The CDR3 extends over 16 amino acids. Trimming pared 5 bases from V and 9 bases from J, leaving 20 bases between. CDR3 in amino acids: CASSPLRGVLPSPLHF. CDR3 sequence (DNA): TGTGCCAGCAGTCCTCTCCGTGGAGTCCTCCCTTCACCCCTCCACTTT.

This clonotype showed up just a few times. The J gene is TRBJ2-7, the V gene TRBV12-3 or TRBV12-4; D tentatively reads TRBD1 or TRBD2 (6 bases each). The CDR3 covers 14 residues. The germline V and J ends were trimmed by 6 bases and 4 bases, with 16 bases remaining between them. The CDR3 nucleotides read TGTGCCAGCAGCCCGCGGGACACAAAATACGAGCAGTACTTC. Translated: CASSPRDTKYEQYF.

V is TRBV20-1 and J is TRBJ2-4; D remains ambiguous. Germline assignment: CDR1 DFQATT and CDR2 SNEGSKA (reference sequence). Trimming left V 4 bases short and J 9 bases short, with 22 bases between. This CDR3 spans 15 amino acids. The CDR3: CSATRTRSENAIQYF. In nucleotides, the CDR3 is TGCAGTGCTACGAGAACAAGGTCCGAAAATGCCATTCAGTACTTC.

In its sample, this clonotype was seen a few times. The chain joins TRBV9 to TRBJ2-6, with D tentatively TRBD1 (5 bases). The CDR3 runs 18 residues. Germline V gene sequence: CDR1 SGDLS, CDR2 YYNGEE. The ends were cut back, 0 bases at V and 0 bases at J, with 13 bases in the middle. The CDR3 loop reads CASSVVADSLSGANVLTF. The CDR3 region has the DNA TGTGCCAGCAGCGTAGTCGCAGACAGCCTCTCTGGGGCCAACGTCCTGACTTTC.

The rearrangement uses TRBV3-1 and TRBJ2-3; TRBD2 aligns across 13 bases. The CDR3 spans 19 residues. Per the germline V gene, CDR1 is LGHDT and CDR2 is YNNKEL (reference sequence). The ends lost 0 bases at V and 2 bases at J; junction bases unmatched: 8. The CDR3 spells CASSQDPGLAGEDTDTQYF. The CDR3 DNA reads TGTGCCAGCAGCCAAGATCCCGGACTAGCGGGGGAGGACACAGATACGCAGTATTTT.

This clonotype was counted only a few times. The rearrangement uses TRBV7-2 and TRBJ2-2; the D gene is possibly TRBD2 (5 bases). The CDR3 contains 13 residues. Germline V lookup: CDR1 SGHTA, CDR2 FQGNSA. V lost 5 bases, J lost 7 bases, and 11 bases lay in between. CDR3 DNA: TGTGCCAGCAGCGTAATGGCGGGCGGGGAGCTGTTTTTT. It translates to CASSVMAGGELFF. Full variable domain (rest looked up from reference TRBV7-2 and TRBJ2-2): GAGVSQSPSNKVTEKGKDVELRCDPISGHTALYWYRQSLGQGLEFLIYFQGNSAPDKSGLPSDRFSAERTGGSVSTLTIQRTQQEDSAVYLCASSVMAGGELFFGEGSRLTVL.

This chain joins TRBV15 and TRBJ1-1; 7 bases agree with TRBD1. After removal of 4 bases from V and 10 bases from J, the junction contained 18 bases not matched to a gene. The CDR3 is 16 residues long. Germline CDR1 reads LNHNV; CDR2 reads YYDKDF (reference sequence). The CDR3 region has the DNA TGTGCCACCAGCACAAGCTTGGGGACAGTTGTTTTCGCAGCTTTCTTT. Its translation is CATSTSLGTVVFAAFF.

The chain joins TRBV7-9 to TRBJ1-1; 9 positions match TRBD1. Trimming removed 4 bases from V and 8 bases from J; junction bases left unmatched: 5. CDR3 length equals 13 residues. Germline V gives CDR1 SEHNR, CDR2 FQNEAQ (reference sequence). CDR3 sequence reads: CASSYRDREEAFF. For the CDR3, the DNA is TGTGCCAGCAGCTACCGGGACAGGGAAGAAGCTTTCTTT.

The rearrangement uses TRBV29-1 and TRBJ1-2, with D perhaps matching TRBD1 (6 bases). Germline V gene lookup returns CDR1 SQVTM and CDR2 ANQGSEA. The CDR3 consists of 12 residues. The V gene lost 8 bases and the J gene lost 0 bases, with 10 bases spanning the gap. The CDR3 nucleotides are TGCAGCTCGACAGGAGCTAACTATGGCTACACCTTC. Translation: CSSTGANYGYTF.

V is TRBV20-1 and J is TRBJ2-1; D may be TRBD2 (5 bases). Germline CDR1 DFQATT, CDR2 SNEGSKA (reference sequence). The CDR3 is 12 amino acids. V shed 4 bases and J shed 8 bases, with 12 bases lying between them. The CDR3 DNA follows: TGCAGTGCTACCCCTAGCTTCCATGAGCAGTTCTTC. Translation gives CSATPSFHEQFF.

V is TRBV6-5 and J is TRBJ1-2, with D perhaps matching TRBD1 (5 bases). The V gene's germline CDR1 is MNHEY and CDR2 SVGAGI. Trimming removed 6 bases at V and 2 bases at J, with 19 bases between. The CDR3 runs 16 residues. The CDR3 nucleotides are TGTGCCAGCAGCGCCATAGCCGGGACGCCAAACTATGGCTACACCTTC. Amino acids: CASSAIAGTPNYGYTF.

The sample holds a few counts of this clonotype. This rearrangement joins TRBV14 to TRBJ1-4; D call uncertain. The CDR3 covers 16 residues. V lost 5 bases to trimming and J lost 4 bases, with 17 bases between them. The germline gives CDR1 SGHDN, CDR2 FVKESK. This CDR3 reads CASSKGFRHLNEKLFF. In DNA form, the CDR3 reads TGTGCCAGCAGCAAGGGATTTCGCCACCTTAATGAAAAACTGTTTTTT.

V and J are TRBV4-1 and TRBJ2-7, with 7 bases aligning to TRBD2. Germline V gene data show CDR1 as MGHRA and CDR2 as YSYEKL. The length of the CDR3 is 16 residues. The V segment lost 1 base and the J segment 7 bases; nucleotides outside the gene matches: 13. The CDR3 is CASSQGPSGNSNEQYF. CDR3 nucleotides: TGCGCCAGCAGCCAAGGACCCAGCGGGAACTCCAATGAGCAGTACTTC.

For the CDR3, the DNA is TGTGCCAGCTCGCGGGCGGAGATACAGTATTTT. Encoded protein: CASSRAEIQYF. The rearrangement links TRBV6-2 or TRBV6-3 to TRBJ2-3; possible D gene TRBD2, 5 bases. V was clipped by 8 bases and J by 12 bases, with 15 bases between them. Looked up from germline, CDR1 is MNHEY and CDR2 is SVGEGT. The CDR3 extends over 11 amino acids.